This T cell receptor beta chain comes out of a study of blood T cell repertoires in COVID-19. Germline loops: CDR1 LNHDA, CDR2 SQIVND (reference sequence). This CDR3 has 12 residues. V was cut by 1 base and J by 12 bases, with 9 bases left in between. Here immunoSEQ multiplex PCR was the method, and the copy in TCRdb shows in-frame clones only, minus some. The sample holds fewer than 250,000 clones, 80% to 90% seen once. The chain employs TRBV19 and TRBJ2-2; D ambiguous. Sequenced sample: peripheral blood. This TCR was sampled from a man between 50 and 59 years old with active or convalescent COVID-19. The CDR3: CASSIAGFQLFF. For the CDR3, the DNA is TGTGCCAGTAGTATAGCGGGTTTTCAGCTGTTTTTT. Full variable domain (outside the CDR3, taken from reference TRBV19 and TRBJ2-2): DGGITQSPKYLFRKEGQNVTLSCEQNLNHDAMYWYRQDPGQGLRLIYYSQIVNDFQKGDIAEGYSVSREKKESFPLTVTSAQKNPTAFYLCASSIAGFQLFFGEGSRLTVL.